This TCR beta chain was sequenced during a study of Graves' ophthalmopathy and Graves' hyperthyroidism. Background on the study: Stable hyperthyroidism referred to disease that showed no ophthalmopathy within 18 months of follow-up.

This clonotype was seen many times. Its matching antigen is unknown. CDR3 regions of TCR beta were amplified from RNA transcripts. The library came from an HTBI-primed first-round RT-PCR and a second-round multiplex PCR. TCRdb re-called the multiplex PCR reads with MiXCR, one entry per CDR3 protein. The sample comprises 1 million to 1.3 million distinct CDR3 sequences, about 38% of which are singletons, and around 10% rests with the top ten. Germline V lookup: CDR1 MNHNS, CDR2 SASEGT. V was clipped by 1 base and J by 1 base, with 13 bases between them. This CDR3 comprises 16 residues. Notes on the study in general: The blood repertoire also included most expanded thyroid clonotypes above 0.001 frequency.

A diagnosis was made from clinical symptoms together with serum thyroxine, TRAb, thyroid ultrasound and orbital computed tomography. V and J are TRBV6-1 and TRBJ2-5; D is uncertain. The sequence was collected from an adult man with Graves' hyperthyroidism. Sequencing was done on a sample of peripheral blood or thyroid tissue (not recorded which). CDR3 DNA: TGTGCCAGCAGTGAAGGAGTTCTGATACCCCAAGAGACCCAGTACTTC. Its translation: CASSEGVLIPQETQYF.